The 6 T cell receptor beta chains in this list originate from one sample, sequenced in a study of metastatic and nonmetastatic thyroid tumors. Not a single patient had been given any form of treatment at any point before undergoing thyroid surgery. MiXCR was used by TCRdb to re-call the PCR reads. The sample has approximately 40,000 clones, roughly 11% seen once. What was sequenced was blood. These receptors were collected from a female donor with papillary thyroid cancer or a benign thyroid nodule (not recorded which). Some clones in this sample may be carry-over from other donors' samples.

At least ten counts were recorded for this clone. V and J are TRBV20-1 and TRBJ1-5, with D possibly being TRBD1 (5 bases). Germline V lookup: CDR1 DFQATT, CDR2 SNEGSKA (reference sequence). V was pared by 0 bases and J by 5 bases, with 14 bases between. The CDR3 is 15 residues long. CDR3 region: CSAREVQTAYQPQHF. The DNA for the CDR3 is TGCAGTGCTAGAGAAGTTCAGACAGCTTATCAGCCCCAGCATTTT.

In its sample, this clone was seen many times. A junction boundary mismatches the germline segment, possibly from a read error. The chain carries TRBV7-7 and TRBJ2-1; 7 bases map to TRBD2. The germline gives CDR1 SSHAT, CDR2 FNYEAQ (reference sequence). The CDR3 contains 13 residues. The CDR3, as DNA: TGTGCTAGCAGCTTTAGGCGGGAGACTGAGCAGTTCTTC. This translates into CASSFRRETEQFF.

The V and J genes are TRBV20-1 and TRBJ1-1; D is uncertain. The germline CDR1 and CDR2 sequences are DFQATT and SNEGSKA (reference sequence). The CDR3 length is 14 residues. The ends were cut back, 5 bases at V and 4 bases at J, with 17 bases in the middle. The CDR3 DNA sequence: TGCAGTGCTCCGGAGCGGTGTTGGGGCACTGAAGCTTTCTTT. Its translation: CSAPERCWGTEAFF.

There are many counts of this clone. Compared with germline, one end of the junction differs, possibly owing to a read error. This chain uses TRBV7-7 with TRBJ2-5; TRBD2 aligns across 7 bases. This CDR3 is built from 14 residues. Germline V gives CDR1 SSHAT, CDR2 FNYEAQ (reference sequence). The CDR3 region has the DNA TGTGCTAGCAGCTCGGGACTAACTCAAGAGACCCAGTACTTC. Its translation: CASSSGLTQETQYF.

In its sample, this clone was seen many times. The chain has TRBV20-1 and TRBJ2-7, with D perhaps given as TRBD1 or TRBD2 (6 bases each). Per the germline V gene, CDR1 is DFQATT and CDR2 is SNEGSKA (reference sequence). The CDR3 is made up of 12 amino acids. Trimming pared 2 bases from V and 5 bases from J, leaving 10 bases between. The CDR3 DNA is TGCAGTGCTAGAAGGGGGGCGGACGAGCAGTACTTC. This translates into CSARRGADEQYF.

The chain has TRBV20-1 and TRBJ1-5, with TRBD1 matching 9 bases. The CDR3 spans 15 residues. Germline-derived CDR1 and CDR2 are DFQATT and SNEGSKA (reference sequence). After removal of 6 bases from V and 4 bases from J, the junction contained 10 bases not matched to a gene. The DNA of the CDR3 is TGCAGTGCCACCACAGGGGGCTCAATTAATCAGCCCCAGCATTTT. Translation: CSATTGGSINQPQHF.